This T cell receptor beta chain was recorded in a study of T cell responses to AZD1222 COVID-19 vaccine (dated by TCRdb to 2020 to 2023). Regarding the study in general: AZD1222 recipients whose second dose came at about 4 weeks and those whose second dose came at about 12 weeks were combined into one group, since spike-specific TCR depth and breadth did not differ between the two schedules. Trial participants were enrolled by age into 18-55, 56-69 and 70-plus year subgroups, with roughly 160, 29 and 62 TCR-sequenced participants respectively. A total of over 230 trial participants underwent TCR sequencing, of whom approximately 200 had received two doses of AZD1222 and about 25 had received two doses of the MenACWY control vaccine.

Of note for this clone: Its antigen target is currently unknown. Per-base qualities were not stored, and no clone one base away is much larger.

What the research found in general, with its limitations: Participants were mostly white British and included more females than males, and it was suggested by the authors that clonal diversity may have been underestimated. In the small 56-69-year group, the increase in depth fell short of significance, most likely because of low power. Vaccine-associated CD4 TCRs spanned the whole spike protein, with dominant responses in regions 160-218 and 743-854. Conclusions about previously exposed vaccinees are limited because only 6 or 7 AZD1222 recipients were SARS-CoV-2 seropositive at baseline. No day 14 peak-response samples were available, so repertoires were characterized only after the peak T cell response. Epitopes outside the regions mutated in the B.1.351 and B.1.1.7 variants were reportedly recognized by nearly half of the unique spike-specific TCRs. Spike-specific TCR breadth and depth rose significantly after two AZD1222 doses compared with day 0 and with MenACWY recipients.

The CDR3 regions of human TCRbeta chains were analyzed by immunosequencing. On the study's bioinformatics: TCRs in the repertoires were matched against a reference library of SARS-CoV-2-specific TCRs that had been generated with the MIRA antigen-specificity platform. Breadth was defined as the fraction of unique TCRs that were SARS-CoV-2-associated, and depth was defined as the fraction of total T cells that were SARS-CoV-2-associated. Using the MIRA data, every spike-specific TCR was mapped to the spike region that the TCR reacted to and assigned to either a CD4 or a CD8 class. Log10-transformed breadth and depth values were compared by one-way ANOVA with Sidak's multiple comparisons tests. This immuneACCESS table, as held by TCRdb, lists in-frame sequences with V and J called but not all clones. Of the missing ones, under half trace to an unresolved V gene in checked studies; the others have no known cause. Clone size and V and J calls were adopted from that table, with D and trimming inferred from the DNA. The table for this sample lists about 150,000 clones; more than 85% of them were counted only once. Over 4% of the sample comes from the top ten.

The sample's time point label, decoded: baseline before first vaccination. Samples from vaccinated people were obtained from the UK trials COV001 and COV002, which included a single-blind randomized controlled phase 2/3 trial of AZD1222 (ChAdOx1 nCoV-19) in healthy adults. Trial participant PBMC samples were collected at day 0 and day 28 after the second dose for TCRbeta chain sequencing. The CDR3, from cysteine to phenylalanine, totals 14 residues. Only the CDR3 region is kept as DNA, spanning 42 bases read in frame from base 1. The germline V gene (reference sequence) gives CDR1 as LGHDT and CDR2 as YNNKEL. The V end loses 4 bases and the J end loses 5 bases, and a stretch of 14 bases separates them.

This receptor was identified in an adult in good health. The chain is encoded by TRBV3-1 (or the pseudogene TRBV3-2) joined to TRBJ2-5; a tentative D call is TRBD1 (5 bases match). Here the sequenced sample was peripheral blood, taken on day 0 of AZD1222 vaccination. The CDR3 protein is CASSRRLGDETQYF. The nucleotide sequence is TGTGCCAGCAGCCGTAGATTAGGGGATGAGACCCAGTACTTC.